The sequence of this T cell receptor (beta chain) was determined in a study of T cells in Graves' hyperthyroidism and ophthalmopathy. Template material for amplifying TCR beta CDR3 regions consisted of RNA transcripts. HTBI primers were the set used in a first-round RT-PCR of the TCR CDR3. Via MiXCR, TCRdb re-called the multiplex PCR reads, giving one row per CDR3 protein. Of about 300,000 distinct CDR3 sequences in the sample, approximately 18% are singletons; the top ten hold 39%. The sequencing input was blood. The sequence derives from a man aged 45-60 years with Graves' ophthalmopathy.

CDR3 sequence (DNA): TGCAGCGTTAACCGACTAACCGGGGAGACCCAGTACTTC. Encoded protein: CSVNRLTGETQYF. The rearrangement links TRBV29-1 to TRBJ2-5; possible D gene TRBD2, 5 bases. V lost 5 bases and J lost 5, with 15 bases in between. Germline V gene data show CDR1 as SQVTM and CDR2 as ANQGSEA. The CDR3 totals 13 residues.